This TCR beta chain was identified during a study of immune heterogeneity within non-small cell lung tumors. The CDR3 runs 15 residues. Deletions cut 1 base from V and 0 bases from J, with 9 bases between. The germline V gene has CDR1 SGHTA and CDR2 FQGNSA. The template for each sample was 600 to 650 ng of genomic DNA, which had been extracted from bulk tumor tissue. Surgeons took several biopsies per primary tumor, spaced far apart, during surgery. Newly diagnosed with untreated non-small cell lung cancer, the patients underwent curative surgery. In this sample, this clonotype is medium-sized. Amplifying TCR beta CDR3 involved multiplex PCR carried out with 32 V and 13 J primers. TCRdb re-called the multiplex PCR reads through MiXCR, storing one row per CDR3 protein. This sample has some 7,100 distinct CDR3 sequences, with around 23% found just once.

The chain couples TRBV7-2 to TRBJ1-2; D not resolved. What was sequenced was lung tumor tissue. This TCR was sampled from a man aged 55 to 70 with non-small cell lung cancer. The CDR3 is CASSLVLATNYGYTF. CDR3 in DNA: TGTGCCAGCAGCTTAGTGCTAGCCACTAACTATGGCTACACCTTC.